This is a list of T cell receptor beta chains from one sample in a study of shared clonotypes between healthy human individuals. Here immunoSEQ multiplex PCR was the method, and the copy in TCRdb shows in-frame clones only, minus some. The sample has 550,000 to 650,000 clones; approximately 96% are singletons. What was sequenced was naive CD8+ T cells sorted from blood. The receptors originated from a woman in her twenties or thirties in good health. CDR3s include the opening cysteine and the closing phenylalanine or tryptophan. A D gene is named only where the DNA matches it firmly. Only some rows state a clone size, as once, few, many or a class for expanded clones.

.	TRBV15	.	TRBJ1-2	CATSWAGETTNYGYTF	TGTGCCACCAGCTGGGCGGGCGAAACTACTAACTATGGCTACACCTTC
.	TRBV5-1	TRBD2	TRBJ2-7	CASRVREANSYEQYF	TGCGCCAGCAGAGTCCGGGAGGCCAATTCCTACGAGCAGTACTTC
.	TRBV14	.	TRBJ1-2	CASSQGAAYGYTF	TGTGCCAGCAGCCAAGGGGCAGCCTATGGCTACACCTTC
.	TRBV28	TRBD2	TRBJ2-5	CASSPSGSETQYF	TGTGCCAGCAGCCCTAGCGGGAGCGAGACCCAGTACTTC
once	TRBV15	.	TRBJ2-2	CATSQSRVEEELFF	TGTGCCACCAGCCAGAGTAGGGTTGAGGAGGAGCTGTTTTTT
.	TRBV2	.	TRBJ2-3	CASSEDQGTNSPDTQYF	TGTGCCAGCAGTGAAGACCAGGGGACAAATTCCCCAGATACGCAGTATTTT
.	TRBV7-8	.	TRBJ1-5	CASSSIDSNQPQHF	TGTGCCAGCAGCTCCATCGATAGCAATCAGCCCCAGCATTTT
.	TRBV9	.	TRBJ2-7	CASSPWTSLGEQYF	TGTGCCAGCAGCCCTTGGACATCTTTGGGAGAGCAGTACTTC
.	TRBV29-1	.	TRBJ2-3	CSVTGFGTDTQYF	TGCAGCGTTACAGGGTTCGGTACAGATACGCAGTATTTT
.	TRBV28	.	TRBJ2-5	CASSPIPRQANSRETQYF	TGTGCCAGCAGCCCCATCCCTCGACAGGCTAACTCGAGGGAGACCCAGTACTTC
few	TRBV30	.	TRBJ1-1	CAWSDGANEAFF	TGTGCCTGGAGTGACGGAGCAAACGAAGCTTTCTTT
.	TRBV27	TRBD1	TRBJ2-7	CASMIGTGGRNEQYF	TGTGCCAGCATGATCGGGACAGGGGGCAGAAACGAGCAGTACTTC
.	TRBV27	.	TRBJ2-7	CASSYGTSSYEQYF	TGTGCCAGCAGCTACGGGACGTCCTCCTACGAGCAGTACTTC
.	TRBV27	.	TRBJ1-5	CASSEGSNQPQHF	TGTGCCAGCAGCGAGGGGAGCAATCAGCCCCAGCATTTT